Listed below are T cell receptor beta chains from one sample, sequenced in a study of graft-versus-host responses after intestinal transplantation. Assay: immunoSEQ multiplex PCR; the TCRdb copy retains only in-frame clones and omits some. Seen here are 9,000 to 10,000 clones, just under 95% observed once, and the top ten hold 2% to 2.5%. Sequenced material: PBMCs, taken 8 days after intestinal transplant. These receptors were taken from a human patient who received an intestinal transplant, so some T cells may come from the graft donor. The CDR3 runs from the conserved cysteine through the conserved F or W. Fields, in order: V gene, clone size, J gene, D gene, CDR3 DNA, CDR3 protein. A D gene is named only where the DNA matches it firmly. The size field is filled for only some rows; it gives once, few, many or a size class.

v_call: TRBV19; clone_size: .; j_call: TRBJ2-5; d_call: .; cdr3_nt: TGTGCCAGTAGGCCAGCAGGGACCGAGACCCAGTACTTC; cdr3_aa: CASRPAGTETQYF
v_call: TRBV19; clone_size: .; j_call: TRBJ2-5; d_call: TRBD2; cdr3_nt: TGTGCCAGTAGTATAGGTTTAGCGGGAGACCACGGGGAGACCCAGTACTTC; cdr3_aa: CASSIGLAGDHGETQYF
v_call: TRBV5-8; clone_size: .; j_call: TRBJ2-1; d_call: TRBD1; cdr3_nt: TGTGCCAGCAGCTTGGGCCACAGGGGAGAGCAGTTCTTC; cdr3_aa: CASSLGHRGEQFF
v_call: TRBV28; clone_size: .; j_call: TRBJ1-2; d_call: .; cdr3_nt: TGTGCCAGCAGTTCCCGGATCGCCGGATATGTCTACACCTTC; cdr3_aa: CASSSRIAGYVYTF
v_call: TRBV6-5; clone_size: .; j_call: TRBJ2-3; d_call: .; cdr3_nt: TGTGCCAGCAGTTCCAGTACGCCGAGCACAGATACGCAGTATTTT; cdr3_aa: CASSSSTPSTDTQYF
v_call: TRBV5-1; clone_size: .; j_call: TRBJ1-5; d_call: TRBD1; cdr3_nt: TGCGCCAGCAGCCCCCCCTACAGGGGGCTAAGGTGCAATCAGCCCCAGCATTTT; cdr3_aa: CASSPPYRGLRCNQPQHF
v_call: TRBV15; clone_size: .; j_call: TRBJ1-2; d_call: .; cdr3_nt: TGTGCCACCAGCCCTCCGGACGGTAACTATGGCTACACCTTC; cdr3_aa: CATSPPDGNYGYTF
v_call: TRBV25-1; clone_size: .; j_call: TRBJ1-1; d_call: .; cdr3_nt: TGTGCCAGCAGTGATCGAGGCGGGGGTCCTGAAGCTTTCTTT; cdr3_aa: CASSDRGGGPEAFF
v_call: TRBV6-5; clone_size: .; j_call: TRBJ1-6; d_call: .; cdr3_nt: TGTGCCAGCAGTTACCGGGGAAAGAATTCACCCCTCCACTTT; cdr3_aa: CASSYRGKNSPLHF
v_call: TRBV27; clone_size: .; j_call: TRBJ2-7; d_call: .; cdr3_nt: TGTGCCAGCAGTTGGCGGGCCGCCTACGAGCAGTACTTC; cdr3_aa: CASSWRAAYEQYF
v_call: TRBV18; clone_size: .; j_call: TRBJ2-2; d_call: .; cdr3_nt: TGTGCCAGCTCTAGAAACCGGGACACCGGGGAGCTGTTTTTT; cdr3_aa: CASSRNRDTGELFF
v_call: TRBV18; clone_size: once; j_call: TRBJ2-5; d_call: .; cdr3_nt: TGTGCCAGCTCACCCGCGCGATGGACAGCGAAGAAACAAGAGACCCAGTACTTC; cdr3_aa: CASSPARWTAKKQETQYF
v_call: TRBV5-4; clone_size: once; j_call: TRBJ1-2; d_call: .; cdr3_nt: TGTGCCAGCAGCCTACAGGGAACCTATGGCTACACCTTC; cdr3_aa: CASSLQGTYGYTF
v_call: TRBV28; clone_size: .; j_call: TRBJ1-5; d_call: .; cdr3_nt: TGTGCCAGCAGTTTGGCACAGCTTACGGAGCCCCAGCATTTT; cdr3_aa: CASSLAQLTEPQHF
v_call: TRBV7-9; clone_size: .; j_call: TRBJ2-3; d_call: TRBD1; cdr3_nt: TGTGCCAGCAGCCAACAACAGGGGTTCACAGATACGCAGTATTTT; cdr3_aa: CASSQQQGFTDTQYF
v_call: TRBV6-5; clone_size: .; j_call: TRBJ2-1; d_call: .; cdr3_nt: TGTGCCAGCAGTTACAAGGGATACCCTTACAATGAGCAGTTCTTC; cdr3_aa: CASSYKGYPYNEQFF
v_call: TRBV4-1; clone_size: .; j_call: TRBJ1-2; d_call: .; cdr3_nt: TGCGCCAGCAGCCAATCCGCAGGGGTTAACTATGGCTACACCTTC; cdr3_aa: CASSQSAGVNYGYTF
v_call: TRBV27; clone_size: .; j_call: TRBJ2-1; d_call: .; cdr3_nt: TGTGCCAGCAGTTTATTCCGAGCGGGCAATGAGCAGTTCTTC; cdr3_aa: CASSLFRAGNEQFF